This TCR beta chain was sequenced for a study of shared clonotypes between healthy human individuals. Generated by immunoSEQ multiplex PCR, the TCRdb table keeps only in-frame clones and is missing some. The top ten clones hold roughly 0.62% of a sample with over a million clones, 75% to 80% of them seen once. General observations from the study: The study found lower generation probabilities in non-shared clonotypes than in those shared by all four donors.

Comment on this clone: Its antigen remains unknown.

The sample consisted of memory CD4+ T cells from PBMCs. Noted subset: CD45RA-negative fraction. The source of this sequence is a man in his late teens or twenties in good health. Some clones in this sample may be carry-over from other donors' samples.

CDR3 region: CASSLGETEAFF. In DNA form, the CDR3 reads TGTGCCAGCAGCTTAGGAGAAACTGAAGCTTTCTTT. The chain carries TRBV7-3 and TRBJ1-1; D call uncertain. V lost 2 bases and J lost 5, with 6 bases in between. There are 12 residues in the CDR3. Germline assignment: CDR1 SGHTA and CDR2 FQGTGA. Full variable domain (remainder filled in from reference TRBV7-3 and TRBJ1-1): GAGVSQTPSNKVTEKGKYVELRCDPISGHTALYWYRQSLGQGPEFLIYFQGTGAADDSGLPNDRFFAVRPEGSVSTLKIQRTERGDSAVYLCASSLGETEAFFGQGTRLTVV.